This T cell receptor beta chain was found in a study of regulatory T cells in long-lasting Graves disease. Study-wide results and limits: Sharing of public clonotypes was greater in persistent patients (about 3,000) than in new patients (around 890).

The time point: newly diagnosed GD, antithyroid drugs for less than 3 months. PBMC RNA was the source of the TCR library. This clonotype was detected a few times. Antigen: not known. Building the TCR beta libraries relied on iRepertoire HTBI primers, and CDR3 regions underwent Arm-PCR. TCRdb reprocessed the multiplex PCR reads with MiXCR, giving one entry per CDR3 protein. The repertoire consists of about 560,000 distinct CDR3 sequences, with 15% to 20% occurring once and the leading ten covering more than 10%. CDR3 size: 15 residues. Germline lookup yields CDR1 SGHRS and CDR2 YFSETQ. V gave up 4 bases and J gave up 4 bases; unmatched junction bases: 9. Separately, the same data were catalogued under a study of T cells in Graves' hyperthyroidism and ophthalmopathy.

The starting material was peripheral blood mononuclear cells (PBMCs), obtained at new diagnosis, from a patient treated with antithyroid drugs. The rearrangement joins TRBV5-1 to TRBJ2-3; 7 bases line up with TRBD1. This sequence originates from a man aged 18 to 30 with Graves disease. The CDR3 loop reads CASSPDRAPPDTQYF. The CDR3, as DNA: TGCGCCAGCAGCCCCGACAGGGCCCCACCAGATACGCAGTATTTT.